The rows below give T cell receptor beta chains drawn from one sample of a study of blood T cell repertoires in COVID-19. Method: immunoSEQ multiplex PCR; TCRdb's copy keeps in-frame clones and lacks some. The sample includes tens of thousands of clones, 86% of them seen just once. The specimen was peripheral blood. These receptors were collected from a woman of 80 years or more in a cohort sampled during active or convalescent COVID-19. The CDR3 runs from the conserved cysteine through the conserved F or W. The order of the fields is clone size, J gene, CDR3 length, D gene, V gene, CDR3 DNA, CDR3 protein. The D gene is left open where the match is weak. Only part of the rows carry a size: once, few, many, or a class if the clone is expanded.

clone size: once; J gene: TRBJ2-1; CDR3 length: 17; D gene: TRBD2; V gene: TRBV5-1; CDR3 DNA: TGCGCCAGCAGCCCCGGGACTAGCGGGAGTTGGTACAATGAGCAGTTCTTC; CDR3 protein: CASSPGTSGSWYNEQFF
clone size: once; J gene: TRBJ2-7; CDR3 length: 13; D gene: TRBD2; V gene: TRBV25-1; CDR3 DNA: TGTGCCAGCCGGACTAGCGGGAGCTACGAGCAGTACTTC; CDR3 protein: CASRTSGSYEQYF
clone size: NA; J gene: TRBJ1-1; CDR3 length: 14; D gene: NA; V gene: TRBV21-1; CDR3 DNA: TGTGCCAGCATTACCGGGACAGCGAACACTGAAGCTTTCTTT; CDR3 protein: CASITGTANTEAFF
clone size: NA; J gene: TRBJ1-2; CDR3 length: 16; D gene: TRBD1; V gene: TRBV3-1/TRBV3-2; CDR3 DNA: TGTGCCAGCAGCCAAGATAAGAGGGGGCGCGACTATGGCTACACCTTC; CDR3 protein: CASSQDKRGRDYGYTF
clone size: NA; J gene: TRBJ2-3; CDR3 length: 15; D gene: TRBD1; V gene: TRBV19; CDR3 DNA: TGTGCCAGTAGAAACGGACAGGGTAGCACAGATACGCAGTATTTT; CDR3 protein: CASRNGQGSTDTQYF
clone size: NA; J gene: TRBJ2-5; CDR3 length: 16; D gene: TRBD2; V gene: TRBV27; CDR3 DNA: TGTGCCAGCAGTTTACTAGCGGGAGTTTTCGGTGAGACCCAGTACTTC; CDR3 protein: CASSLLAGVFGETQYF
clone size: NA; J gene: TRBJ1-1; CDR3 length: 12; D gene: NA; V gene: TRBV21-1; CDR3 DNA: TGTGCCAGCAGCAAGAAGTCAGGGAAAGCTTTCTTT; CDR3 protein: CASSKKSGKAFF
clone size: NA; J gene: TRBJ1-1; CDR3 length: 13; D gene: NA; V gene: TRBV5-6; CDR3 DNA: TGTGCCAGCAGCTTGGATGGGCAGCCTGAAGCTTTCTTT; CDR3 protein: CASSLDGQPEAFF
clone size: NA; J gene: TRBJ1-5; CDR3 length: 14; D gene: NA; V gene: TRBV10-2; CDR3 DNA: TGCGCCAGCAGAAGAGGTGCAAGCAATCAGCCCCAGCATTTT; CDR3 protein: CASRRGASNQPQHF
clone size: NA; J gene: TRBJ2-7; CDR3 length: 15; D gene: NA; V gene: TRBV5-1; CDR3 DNA: TGCGCCAGCAGCTTGGAGGCAGGGGTGTTCTACGAGCAGTACTTC; CDR3 protein: CASSLEAGVFYEQYF
clone size: NA; J gene: TRBJ1-4; CDR3 length: 20; D gene: TRBD1; V gene: TRBV3-1/TRBV3-2; CDR3 DNA: TGTGCCAGCAGCCATCTCCTAGGGGCGGGACAGGGGGAAAAAAGTGAAAAACTGTTTTTT; CDR3 protein: CASSHLLGAGQGEKSEKLFF
clone size: NA; J gene: TRBJ1-2; CDR3 length: 13; D gene: NA; V gene: TRBV10-1; CDR3 DNA: TGCGCCAGCAGTGAGTACAGCGGCGAAGGCTACACCTTC; CDR3 protein: CASSEYSGEGYTF
clone size: NA; J gene: TRBJ1-1; CDR3 length: 14; D gene: NA; V gene: TRBV2; CDR3 DNA: TGTGCCAGCGGGTCTCTCCGGGGGAACACTGAAGCTTTCTTT; CDR3 protein: CASGSLRGNTEAFF
clone size: NA; J gene: TRBJ2-6; CDR3 length: 14; D gene: NA; V gene: TRBV6-5; CDR3 DNA: TGTGCCAGCAGTTACTCGGCCAGGGCCAACGTCCTGACTTTC; CDR3 protein: CASSYSARANVLTF
clone size: NA; J gene: TRBJ2-5; CDR3 length: 18; D gene: TRBD2; V gene: TRBV15; CDR3 DNA: TGTGCCACCAGCAGAGATGATGAGCGGGAAATGTACCAAGAGACCCAGTACTTC; CDR3 protein: CATSRDDEREMYQETQYF
clone size: NA; J gene: TRBJ2-3; CDR3 length: 18; D gene: TRBD2; V gene: TRBV11-3; CDR3 DNA: TGTGCCAGCAGCTTAGATCCCCTAGCGGGAGGGCGCGCAGATACGCAGTATTTT; CDR3 protein: CASSLDPLAGGRADTQYF
clone size: NA; J gene: TRBJ2-2; CDR3 length: 17; D gene: NA; V gene: TRBV5-4; CDR3 DNA: TGTGCCAGCAGCATAGGGGGGGAAGCGGGATCGACCGGGGAGCTGTTTTTT; CDR3 protein: CASSIGGEAGSTGELFF